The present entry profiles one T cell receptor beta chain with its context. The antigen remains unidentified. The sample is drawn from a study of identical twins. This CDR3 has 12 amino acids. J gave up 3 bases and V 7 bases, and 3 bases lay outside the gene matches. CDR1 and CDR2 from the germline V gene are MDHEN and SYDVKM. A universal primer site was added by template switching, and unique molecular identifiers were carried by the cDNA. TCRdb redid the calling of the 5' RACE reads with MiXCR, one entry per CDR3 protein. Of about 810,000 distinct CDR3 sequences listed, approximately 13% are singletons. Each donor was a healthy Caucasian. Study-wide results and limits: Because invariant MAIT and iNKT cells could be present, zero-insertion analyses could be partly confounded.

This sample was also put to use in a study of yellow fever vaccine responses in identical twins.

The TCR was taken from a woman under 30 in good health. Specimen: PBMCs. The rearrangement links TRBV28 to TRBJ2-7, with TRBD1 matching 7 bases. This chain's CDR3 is CASTGTVYEQYF. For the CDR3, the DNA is TGTGCCAGCACTGGGACAGTCTACGAGCAGTACTTC.